This is a list of T cell receptor beta chains from one sample in a study of T-cell reconstitution after alpha-beta-depleted transplantation in children. TCRdb independently ran MiXCR on the PCR reads; one entry per CDR3 protein. The sample includes about half a million distinct CDR3 sequences, under 15% of them seen just once. The specimen was PBMCs from the stem cell graft donor, collected from the stem cell graft. These receptors all stem from a human donor who donated a stem cell graft to a child with combined immunodeficiency. The CDR3 runs from the conserved cysteine through the conserved F or W. The D gene is left open where the match is weak. Clone size appears in some rows only: once, few, many, or a class for an expanded clone.

J gene: TRBJ2-5; D gene: -; CDR3 length: 14; V gene: TRBV12-3/TRBV12-4; clone size: many; CDR3 protein: CASSPPGTPETQYF; CDR3 DNA: TGTGCCAGCAGCCCCCCGGGGACTCCAGAGACCCAGTACTTC
J gene: TRBJ2-7; D gene: -; CDR3 length: 14; V gene: TRBV11-2; clone size: few; CDR3 protein: CASSLGQDYERQYF; CDR3 DNA: TGTGCCAGCAGCTTAGGGCAAGACTACGAGCGGCAGTACTTC
J gene: TRBJ1-1; D gene: TRBD1; CDR3 length: 13; V gene: TRBV30; clone size: -; CDR3 protein: CASRGYMNTEAFF; CDR3 DNA: TGTGCCTCCAGGGGGTACATGAACACTGAAGCTTTCTTT
J gene: TRBJ2-3; D gene: -; CDR3 length: 12; V gene: TRBV18; clone size: many; CDR3 protein: CASSPSLDTQYF; CDR3 DNA: TGTGCCAGCTCACCCTCCTTGGATACGCAGTATTTT
J gene: TRBJ1-1; D gene: -; CDR3 length: 11; V gene: TRBV12-3/TRBV12-4; clone size: few; CDR3 protein: CASGLNTEAFF; CDR3 DNA: TGTGCCAGCGGCTTGAACACTGAAGCTTTCTTT
J gene: TRBJ1-5; D gene: -; CDR3 length: 16; V gene: TRBV24-1; clone size: few; CDR3 protein: CATSDLVCSGNQPQHF; CDR3 DNA: TGTGCCACCAGTGATTTGGTCTGTTCAGGGAATCAGCCCCAGCATTTT
J gene: TRBJ1-4; D gene: -; CDR3 length: 14; V gene: TRBV20-1; clone size: few; CDR3 protein: CSAQGRTLNEKLFF; CDR3 DNA: TGCAGTGCGCAGGGACGGACCCTTAATGAAAAACTGTTTTTT
J gene: TRBJ2-3; D gene: TRBD2; CDR3 length: 14; V gene: TRBV20-1; clone size: -; CDR3 protein: CSAFSGARPDTQYF; CDR3 DNA: TGCAGTGCTTTTAGCGGGGCGCGCCCAGATACGCAGTATTTT
J gene: TRBJ2-1; D gene: -; CDR3 length: 14; V gene: TRBV5-1; clone size: once; CDR3 protein: CASRQGGRHNEQFF; CDR3 DNA: TGCGCCAGCAGACAGGGAGGGCGTCACAATGAGCAGTTCTTC
J gene: TRBJ2-5; D gene: -; CDR3 length: 13; V gene: TRBV25-1; clone size: -; CDR3 protein: CASSEFFLETQYF; CDR3 DNA: TGTGCCAGCAGTGAATTTTTCTTGGAGACCCAGTACTTC
J gene: TRBJ1-4; D gene: TRBD1; CDR3 length: 16; V gene: TRBV7-2; clone size: many; CDR3 protein: CASSQGQRATNEKLFF; CDR3 DNA: TGTGCCAGCAGCCAGGGACAGAGGGCAACTAATGAAAAACTGTTTTTT
J gene: TRBJ2-7; D gene: -; CDR3 length: 12; V gene: TRBV30; clone size: few; CDR3 protein: CAWSVSGYEQYF; CDR3 DNA: TGTGCCTGGAGTGTATCAGGTTACGAGCAGTACTTC
J gene: TRBJ2-4; D gene: -; CDR3 length: 15; V gene: TRBV6-1; clone size: once; CDR3 protein: CASSARGQEENIQYF; CDR3 DNA: TGTGCCAGCAGTGCACGCGGGCAGGAAGAAAACATTCAGTACTTC
J gene: TRBJ1-1; D gene: -; CDR3 length: 12; V gene: TRBV12-3/TRBV12-4; clone size: many; CDR3 protein: CASSFENTEAFF; CDR3 DNA: TGTGCCAGCAGTTTTGAGAACACTGAAGCTTTCTTT
J gene: TRBJ1-6; D gene: -; CDR3 length: 15; V gene: TRBV5-1; clone size: many; CDR3 protein: CASSFTGPPNSPLHF; CDR3 DNA: TGCGCCAGCAGCTTTACGGGACCACCTAATTCACCCCTCCACTTT
J gene: TRBJ2-7; D gene: TRBD2; CDR3 length: 14; V gene: TRBV4-3; clone size: many; CDR3 protein: CASSQEAARGEQYF; CDR3 DNA: TGCGCCAGCAGCCAAGAAGCAGCGCGGGGGGAGCAGTACTTC
J gene: TRBJ1-4; D gene: -; CDR3 length: 14; V gene: TRBV12-3/TRBV12-4; clone size: many; CDR3 protein: CASSLGATNEKLFF; CDR3 DNA: TGTGCCAGCAGCCTTGGCGCAACTAATGAAAAACTGTTTTTT
J gene: TRBJ2-1; D gene: -; CDR3 length: 13; V gene: TRBV2; clone size: few; CDR3 protein: CASRGTPGNEQFF; CDR3 DNA: TGTGCCAGCAGAGGGACCCCCGGGAATGAGCAGTTCTTC
J gene: TRBJ1-2; D gene: -; CDR3 length: 14; V gene: TRBV12-3/TRBV12-4; clone size: many; CDR3 protein: CASSPSRGGYGYTF; CDR3 DNA: TGTGCCAGCAGTCCCTCTAGAGGCGGGTATGGCTACACCTTC
J gene: TRBJ2-7; D gene: TRBD2; CDR3 length: 13; V gene: TRBV2; clone size: -; CDR3 protein: CARTFERGNEQYF; CDR3 DNA: TGTGCCAGAACCTTCGAGCGGGGGAACGAGCAGTACTTC
J gene: TRBJ2-1; D gene: TRBD2; CDR3 length: 16; V gene: TRBV20-1; clone size: few; CDR3 protein: CSASKGIAGSYNEQFF; CDR3 DNA: TGCAGTGCTAGTAAAGGGATAGCGGGCTCTTACAATGAGCAGTTCTTC
J gene: TRBJ1-6; D gene: -; CDR3 length: 16; V gene: TRBV27; clone size: -; CDR3 protein: CASSLSAAGYNSPLHF; CDR3 DNA: TGTGCCAGCAGTTTGTCGGCGGCCGGTTATAATTCACCCCTCCACTTT
J gene: TRBJ2-5; D gene: -; CDR3 length: 14; V gene: TRBV4-3; clone size: -; CDR3 protein: CASSQERNQETQYF; CDR3 DNA: TGCGCCAGCAGCCAAGAACGGAACCAAGAGACCCAGTACTTC
J gene: TRBJ2-1; D gene: TRBD2; CDR3 length: 16; V gene: TRBV4-2; clone size: few; CDR3 protein: CASSQRPLAGSNEQFF; CDR3 DNA: TGTGCCAGCAGCCAACGACCCCTAGCGGGGTCTAATGAGCAGTTCTTC
J gene: TRBJ1-5; D gene: TRBD1; CDR3 length: 22; V gene: TRBV6-2/TRBV6-3; clone size: few; CDR3 protein: CASSSSSPGTGVGVRPNQPQHF; CDR3 DNA: TGTGCCAGCAGTTCCTCCAGTCCCGGGACAGGGGTAGGAGTAAGACCTAATCAGCCCCAGCATTTT
J gene: TRBJ2-3; D gene: -; CDR3 length: 14; V gene: TRBV12-3/TRBV12-4; clone size: few; CDR3 protein: CASSAQISTDTQYF; CDR3 DNA: TGTGCCAGCAGTGCCCAGATAAGCACAGATACGCAGTATTTT
J gene: TRBJ2-2; D gene: -; CDR3 length: 12; V gene: TRBV12-3/TRBV12-4; clone size: many; CDR3 protein: CASSKTPIRMFF; CDR3 DNA: TGTGCCAGCAGCAAAACCCCCATAAGGATGTTTTTT
J gene: TRBJ2-3; D gene: -; CDR3 length: 15; V gene: TRBV7-2; clone size: many; CDR3 protein: CASSLGVTHTDTQYF; CDR3 DNA: TGTGCCAGCAGCTTAGGCGTGACTCACACAGATACGCAGTATTTT
J gene: TRBJ2-1; D gene: TRBD2; CDR3 length: 13; V gene: TRBV12-3/TRBV12-4; clone size: -; CDR3 protein: CASRPSGGDEQFF; CDR3 DNA: TGTGCCAGCAGGCCTAGCGGGGGGGATGAGCAGTTCTTC
J gene: TRBJ2-3; D gene: TRBD2; CDR3 length: 17; V gene: TRBV4-3; clone size: many; CDR3 protein: CASSQDSTSGGQGTQYF; CDR3 DNA: TGCGCCAGCAGCCAAGATTCTACTAGCGGGGGTCAGGGTACGCAGTATTTT
J gene: TRBJ1-1; D gene: -; CDR3 length: 13; V gene: TRBV28; clone size: few; CDR3 protein: CASSWGWNTEAFF; CDR3 DNA: TGTGCCAGCAGTTGGGGATGGAACACTGAAGCTTTCTTT
J gene: TRBJ2-7; D gene: -; CDR3 length: 13; V gene: TRBV27; clone size: many; CDR3 protein: CASSHRGIYEQYF; CDR3 DNA: TGTGCCAGCAGTCACCGGGGCATCTACGAGCAGTACTTC
J gene: TRBJ2-7; D gene: -; CDR3 length: 14; V gene: TRBV3-1; clone size: many; CDR3 protein: CASSQGFWPYEQYF; CDR3 DNA: TGTGCCAGCAGCCAGGGATTCTGGCCCTACGAGCAGTACTTC
J gene: TRBJ2-7; D gene: -; CDR3 length: 14; V gene: TRBV27; clone size: -; CDR3 protein: CASSRVVTFYEQYF; CDR3 DNA: TGTGCCAGCAGCAGGGTCGTAACTTTCTACGAGCAGTACTTC
J gene: TRBJ2-7; D gene: -; CDR3 length: 13; V gene: TRBV10-3; clone size: few; CDR3 protein: CAISELSRYEQYF; CDR3 DNA: TGTGCCATCAGTGAATTGAGCCGCTACGAGCAGTACTTC
J gene: TRBJ2-3; D gene: TRBD2; CDR3 length: 18; V gene: TRBV4-3; clone size: few; CDR3 protein: CASSQVGGRAFRTDTQYF; CDR3 DNA: TGCGCCAGCAGCCAAGTGGGAGGGAGGGCCTTTCGGACAGATACGCAGTATTTT
J gene: TRBJ1-1; D gene: -; CDR3 length: 16; V gene: TRBV20-1; clone size: -; CDR3 protein: CSARTPAGTLNTEAFF; CDR3 DNA: TGCAGTGCTAGGACTCCGGCGGGCACCTTGAACACTGAAGCTTTCTTT
J gene: TRBJ2-7; D gene: TRBD2; CDR3 length: 14; V gene: TRBV7-2; clone size: -; CDR3 protein: CASSTTSGGPEQYF; CDR3 DNA: TGTGCCAGCAGCACCACTAGCGGGGGACCCGAGCAGTACTTC
J gene: TRBJ1-2; D gene: -; CDR3 length: 12; V gene: TRBV5-4; clone size: few; CDR3 protein: CASSYGVYGYTF; CDR3 DNA: TGTGCCAGCAGCTACGGGGTCTATGGCTACACCTTC
J gene: TRBJ2-3; D gene: -; CDR3 length: 14; V gene: TRBV6-1; clone size: -; CDR3 protein: CASSQQGSADTQYF; CDR3 DNA: TGTGCCAGCAGTCAACAGGGTTCCGCAGATACGCAGTATTTT
J gene: TRBJ1-1; D gene: TRBD1; CDR3 length: 17; V gene: TRBV20-1; clone size: -; CDR3 protein: CSARLPDRGLLGTEAFF; CDR3 DNA: TGCAGTGCTAGGTTGCCGGACAGGGGGCTCTTGGGGACTGAAGCTTTCTTT
J gene: TRBJ2-3; D gene: -; CDR3 length: 21; V gene: TRBV4-2; clone size: -; CDR3 protein: CASSLRGWGAYSESSTDTQYF; CDR3 DNA: TGTGCCAGCAGCCTCCGTGGGTGGGGGGCCTATTCCGAATCTAGCACAGATACGCAGTATTTT
J gene: TRBJ2-1; D gene: TRBD1; CDR3 length: 17; V gene: TRBV5-5; clone size: -; CDR3 protein: CASSLFPLPRTGDEQFF; CDR3 DNA: TGTGCCAGCAGCTTGTTTCCCCTCCCCCGGACAGGAGATGAGCAGTTCTTC
J gene: TRBJ1-6; D gene: TRBD1; CDR3 length: 15; V gene: TRBV12-3/TRBV12-4; clone size: -; CDR3 protein: CASSPATGGNSPLHF; CDR3 DNA: TGTGCCAGCAGTCCCGCGACAGGGGGTAATTCACCCCTCCACTTT
J gene: TRBJ2-3; D gene: TRBD2; CDR3 length: 18; V gene: TRBV9; clone size: -; CDR3 protein: CASSVDPRLAGAGDTQYF; CDR3 DNA: TGTGCCAGCAGCGTAGACCCCCGACTAGCGGGGGCCGGAGATACGCAGTATTTT